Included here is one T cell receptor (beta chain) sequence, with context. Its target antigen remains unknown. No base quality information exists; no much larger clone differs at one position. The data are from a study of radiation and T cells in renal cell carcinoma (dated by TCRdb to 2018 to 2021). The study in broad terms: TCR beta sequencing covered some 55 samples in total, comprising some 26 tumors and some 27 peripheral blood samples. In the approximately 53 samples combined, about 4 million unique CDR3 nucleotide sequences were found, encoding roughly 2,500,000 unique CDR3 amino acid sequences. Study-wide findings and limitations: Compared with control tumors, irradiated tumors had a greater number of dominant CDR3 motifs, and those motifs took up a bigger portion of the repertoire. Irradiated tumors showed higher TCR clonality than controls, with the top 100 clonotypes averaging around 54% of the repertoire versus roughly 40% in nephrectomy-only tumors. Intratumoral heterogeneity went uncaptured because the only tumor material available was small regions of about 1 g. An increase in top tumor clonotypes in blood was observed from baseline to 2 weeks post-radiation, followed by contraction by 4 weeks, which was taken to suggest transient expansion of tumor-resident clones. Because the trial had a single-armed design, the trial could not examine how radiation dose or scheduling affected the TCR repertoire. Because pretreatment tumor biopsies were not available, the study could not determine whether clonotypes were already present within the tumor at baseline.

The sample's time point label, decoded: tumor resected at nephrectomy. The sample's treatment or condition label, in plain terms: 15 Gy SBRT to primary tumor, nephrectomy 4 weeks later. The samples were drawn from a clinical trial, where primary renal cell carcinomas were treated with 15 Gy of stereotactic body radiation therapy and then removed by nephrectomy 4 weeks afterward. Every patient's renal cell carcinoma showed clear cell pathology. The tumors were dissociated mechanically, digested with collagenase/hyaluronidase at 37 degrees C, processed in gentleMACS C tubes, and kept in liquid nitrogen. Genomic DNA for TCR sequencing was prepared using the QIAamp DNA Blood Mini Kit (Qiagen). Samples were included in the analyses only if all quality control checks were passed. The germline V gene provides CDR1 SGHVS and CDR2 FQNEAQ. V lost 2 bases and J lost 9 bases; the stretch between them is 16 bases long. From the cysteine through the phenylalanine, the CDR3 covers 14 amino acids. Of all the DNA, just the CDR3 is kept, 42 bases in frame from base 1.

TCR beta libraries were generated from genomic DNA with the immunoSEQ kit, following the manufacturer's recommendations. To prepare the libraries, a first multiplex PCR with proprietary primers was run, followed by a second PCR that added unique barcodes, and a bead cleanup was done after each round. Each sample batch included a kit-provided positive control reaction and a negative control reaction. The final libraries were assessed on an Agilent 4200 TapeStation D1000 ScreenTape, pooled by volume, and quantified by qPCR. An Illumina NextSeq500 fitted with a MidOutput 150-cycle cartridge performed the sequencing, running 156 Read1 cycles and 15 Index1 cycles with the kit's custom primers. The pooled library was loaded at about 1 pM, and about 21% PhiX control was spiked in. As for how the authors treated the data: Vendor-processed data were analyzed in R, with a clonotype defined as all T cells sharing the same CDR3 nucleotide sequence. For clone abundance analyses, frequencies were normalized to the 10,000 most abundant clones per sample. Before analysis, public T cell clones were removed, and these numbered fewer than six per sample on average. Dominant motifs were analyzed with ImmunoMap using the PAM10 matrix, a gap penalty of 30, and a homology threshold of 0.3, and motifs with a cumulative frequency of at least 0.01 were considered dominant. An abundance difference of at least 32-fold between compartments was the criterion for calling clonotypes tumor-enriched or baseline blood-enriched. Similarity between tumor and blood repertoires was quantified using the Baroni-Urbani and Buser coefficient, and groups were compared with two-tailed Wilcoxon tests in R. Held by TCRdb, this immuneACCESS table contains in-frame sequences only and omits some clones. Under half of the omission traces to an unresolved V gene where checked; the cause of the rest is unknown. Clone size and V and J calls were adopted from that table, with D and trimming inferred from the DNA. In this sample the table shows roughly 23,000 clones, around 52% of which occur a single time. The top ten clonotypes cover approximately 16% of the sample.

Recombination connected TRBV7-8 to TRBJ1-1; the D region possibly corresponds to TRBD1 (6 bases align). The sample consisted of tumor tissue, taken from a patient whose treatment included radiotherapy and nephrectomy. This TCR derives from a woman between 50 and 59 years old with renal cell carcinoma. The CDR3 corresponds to CASSLLGVGDKAFF. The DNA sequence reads TGTGCCAGCAGCTTATTAGGGGTCGGGGACAAAGCTTTCTTT.